This T cell receptor (beta chain) was recorded in a study of molecular identifiers for immune sequencing clone quantification. Study-level results: Clones exceeding 20 RNA copies carried over 97% of effector molecules but under 1% of naive-cell molecules.

This clonotype was recorded a few times. Its antigen remains unidentified. Per germline, CDR1 LNHDA and CDR2 SQIVND (reference sequence). The CDR3 has 16 amino acids. Trimming shortened V by 4 bases and J by 5 bases, and 19 bases separated the two germline ends. Libraries used about 18,000 to 1,100,000 sorted naive CD8 T cells and 10%, 30% or 50% RNA input. Sorting selected naive CD8 T cells with a CD8+CD4-CCR7+CD45RA+ phenotype. Listed TCR primers and previously described methods were used for bulk TCR libraries. From the PCR reads, TCRdb called clonotypes with MiXCR, one entry per CDR3 protein. This sample carries 460,000 or so distinct CDR3 sequences, about 25% of them seen once, and the ten largest clones take approximately 0.8%.

Sequenced sample: naive CD8+ T cells from blood, with Jurkat cell RNA spiked in. Documented subset: FACS-sorted CD8+CD4-CCR7+CD45RA+ naive T cells. This clonotype originated in a human donor in good health. Some libraries in this study had Jurkat cell RNA spiked in. The chain employs TRBV19 and TRBJ2-3, with D perhaps assigned TRBD1 or TRBD2 (5 bases each). The chain's CDR3 is CASSNRRDLFLDTQYF. CDR3 nucleotide sequence: TGTGCCAGTAGTAACCGCCGGGACCTCTTCCTAGATACGCAGTATTTT.